This T cell receptor (beta chain) originates from a study of T cell responses to AZD1222 COVID-19 vaccine. This table comes from immunoSEQ multiplex PCR, and its TCRdb copy is limited to in-frame clones, with some not included. The sample has around 120,000 clones, about 93% seen once. Broader study findings: CD4 TCRs associated with vaccination spanned spike, dominating at 160-218 and 743-854. Donors were largely white British and mainly female; clonal diversity was possibly underestimated.

Turning to this clone: As yet, its antigen is unknown.

The study pooled second doses at about 4 or about 12 weeks. V lost 6 bases to trimming and J lost 4 bases; unmatched junction nucleotides: 16. The CDR3 is 20 amino acids. CDR1 and CDR2 from the germline V gene are MNHNY and SVGAGI (reference sequence). The material was peripheral blood, obtained 28 days after the second AZD1222 dose. The sequence was collected from an adult who received the AZD1222 COVID-19 vaccine. The chain uses TRBV6-6 and TRBJ2-1; TRBD2 matches 15 bases. CDR3 amino acids: CASSNNPGLAGGILYNEQFF. For the CDR3, the DNA is TGTGCCAGCAGCAACAACCCAGGACTAGCGGGGGGGATTTTATACAATGAGCAGTTCTTC.